These 19 T cell receptor beta chains were sequenced from one sample in a study of T cells after yellow fever vaccination (dated by TCRdb to the late 2010s). The treatment or condition label for this specimen denotes: live attenuated yellow fever vaccine strain. Library preparation used 5' RACE. The instrument was an Illumina HiSeq 2500. The public sequencing data were trimmed at Q25 with fastp and processed into clonotypes with MiXCR by TCRdb, which kept only in-frame beta chains. Entries are consolidated by CDR3 protein sequence, retaining the most common genes and DNA. The sample includes 400,000 or so distinct CDR3 sequences, with approximately 5.7% observed a single time. 15% of the sample belongs to the ten largest clones. This material consisted of PBMCs, taken 5 days after the yellow fever booster vaccination. The receptors originated from a man aged 25-40 years who received the YFV17D yellow fever vaccine.

The rearrangement uses TRBV5-1 and TRBJ2-3, with TRBD2 as a possible D gene (5 bases). V was shortened by 4 bases and J by 1 base, with 13 bases between the two germline ends. The germline gives CDR1 SGHRS, CDR2 YFSETQ. The CDR3 has 15 amino acids. The CDR3 here is CASSPSGAGTDTQYF. For the CDR3, the DNA is TGCGCCAGCAGCCCTTCTGGAGCGGGCACAGATACGCAGTATTTT.

This clonotype was recorded at least ten times. This chain uses TRBV20-1 with TRBJ2-5; the D gene is possibly TRBD2 (6 bases). From germline, CDR1 is DFQATT and CDR2 SNEGSKA (reference sequence). This CDR3 region has 15 residues. V was cut by 5 bases and J by 4 bases, with 20 bases left in between. CDR3 in DNA: TGCAGTGCTTCCGGGAGCTTTTTGGTTCGAGAGACCCAGTACTTC. This gives the protein CSASGSFLVRETQYF.

This clonotype has a count of ten or more. This rearrangement joins TRBV7-2 to TRBJ2-1; 9 bases fit TRBD2. Germline V gene sequence: CDR1 SGHTA, CDR2 FQGNSA. This CDR3 comprises 14 residues. With V trimmed by 5 bases and J by 8 bases, 7 bases remained unmatched. Written as DNA, the CDR3 is TGTGCCAGCAGCCGTAGCGGGAGTTTCGATGAGCAGTTCTTC. Translated: CASSRSGSFDEQFF.

In its sample, this clonotype was seen a few times. The chain has TRBV12-3 or TRBV12-4 and TRBJ2-7; TRBD2 aligns across 9 bases. V lost 5 bases to trimming and J lost 5 bases; unmatched junction nucleotides: 13. The CDR3 has 16 amino acids. The CDR3 loop reads CASSPYVSSGSDEQYF. The CDR3 DNA is TGTGCCAGCAGTCCCTACGTGAGTAGCGGGAGCGACGAGCAGTACTTC.

This clonotype was seen many times. This chain connects TRBV5-6 to TRBJ2-7, with 10 nucleotides matching TRBD1. This CDR3 contains 14 residues. J gave up 4 bases and V 5 bases, and 6 bases lay outside the gene matches. Per the germline V gene, CDR1 is SGHDT and CDR2 is YYEEEE. In nucleotides, the CDR3 is TGTGCCAGCAGGGGACAGGGGTATGGATACGAGCAGTACTTC. This gives the protein CASRGQGYGYEQYF.

In this sample, this clonotype turned up a few times. The genes are TRBV4-2 and TRBJ2-2, with D unclear. The CDR3 spans 15 residues. Trimming removed 4 bases from V and 0 bases from J, with 9 bases in between. The germline V gene encodes CDR1 LGHNA and CDR2 YNFKEQ. The CDR3 is CASSLRTTNTGELFF. The CDR3 DNA follows: TGTGCCAGCAGCCTCAGGACCACGAACACCGGGGAGCTGTTTTTT.

This clonotype has at least ten counts. V is TRBV6-5 and J is TRBJ2-1; D ambiguous. Germline V CDR1 and CDR2: MNHEY, SVGAGI. The CDR3 sequence is 14 residues long. V gave up 0 bases and J gave up 8 bases, with 11 bases separating them. DNA of the CDR3: TGTGCCAGCAGTTACTCAACTACAGCAGATGAGCAGTTCTTC. It translates to CASSYSTTADEQFF.

The J gene is TRBJ2-5, the V gene TRBV29-1; D is possibly TRBD1 (6 bases). Germline loops: CDR1 SQVTM, CDR2 ANQGSEA. V lost 5 bases to trimming and J lost 2 bases, with 21 bases between them. The CDR3 is made up of 16 amino acids. CDR3 sequence (DNA): TGCAGCGTTTTAAGCGCAGGGGCAACATTTCAAGAGACCCAGTACTTC. Its translation: CSVLSAGATFQETQYF.

V gene TRBV30 combines with J gene TRBJ1-1; D is unresolved. Looked up from germline, CDR1 is GTSNPN and CDR2 is SVGIG (reference sequence). The CDR3 is 12 residues long. Trimming shortened V by 3 bases and J by 6 bases, and 11 bases separated the two germline ends. The CDR3 DNA reads TGTGCCTGGAGCCGGCAGTCCGCTGAAGCTTTCTTT. This translates into CAWSRQSAEAFF. The variable domain in full, with the rest retrieved from reference TRBV30 and TRBJ1-1, is SQTIHQWPATLVQPVGSPLSLECTVEGTSNPNLYWYRQAAGRGLQLLFYSVGIGQISSEVPQNLSASRPQDRQFILSSKKLLLSDSGFYLCAWSRQSAEAFFGQGTRLTVV.

This chain connects TRBV11-2 to TRBJ2-1, with 8 bases fitting TRBD2. CDR1 and CDR2 (germline): SGHAT, FQNNGV. The CDR3 extends over 14 amino acids. J lost 10 bases, V lost 8 bases, and 13 bases had no gene match. For the CDR3, the DNA is TGTGCCAGCCGATCCCCACGAGCGGGAGTCGAGCAGTTCTTC. This codes for CASRSPRAGVEQFF.

This clonotype was counted at least ten times. The chain employs TRBV18 and TRBJ1-4; TRBD1 matches at 8 bases. Looked up from germline, CDR1 is KGHSH and CDR2 is LQKENI. Trimming took 3 bases from V and 6 from J; bases not matched to a gene: 3. The CDR3 covers 14 residues. The CDR3 DNA is TGTGCCAGCTCACCTCCACAGGGGGATGAAAAACTGTTTTTT. This encodes CASSPPQGDEKLFF.

This clonotype has more than one count but fewer than ten. Mismatch with germline at one junction end may stem from a read error. This chain links TRBV20-1 with TRBJ2-1; unclear D gene. This CDR3 spans 15 amino acids. Germline lookup yields CDR1 DFQATT and CDR2 SNEGSKA (reference sequence). The CDR3 region is CCAREALPSYNEQFF. In nucleotides, the CDR3 is TGCTGTGCTAGAGAGGCCCTACCCTCCTACAATGAGCAGTTCTTC.

The chain couples TRBV5-1 to TRBJ2-7; 10 nucleotides agree with TRBD1. V lost 3 bases and J lost 3; bases outside the gene matches: 3. Germline CDR1 is SGHRS and CDR2 is YFSETQ. CDR3 length equals 14 residues. In DNA form, the CDR3 reads TGCGCCAGCAGCTGGACAGGGGGAGTCTACGAGCAGTACTTC. Protein: CASSWTGGVYEQYF.

The chain links TRBV30 to TRBJ1-6; possible D gene TRBD1, 5 bases. The CDR3 is 13 residues long. The germline CDR1 and CDR2 sequences are GTSNPN and SVGIG (reference sequence). V was pared by 3 bases and J by 7 bases, with 10 bases between. Written as DNA, the CDR3 is TGTGCCTGGAGGGAGCCAGGGAATTCACCCCTCCACTTT. It yields the protein CAWREPGNSPLHF.

There are many counts of this clonotype. The chain recombines TRBV5-1 with TRBJ2-5; D unresolved. Germline lookup yields CDR1 SGHRS and CDR2 YFSETQ. Trimming removed 4 bases from V and 0 bases from J, with 22 bases in between. This CDR3 contains 18 residues. For the CDR3, the DNA is TGCGCCAGCAGCGAGGACGGTTACCCTGGTGGGGACCAAGAGACCCAGTACTTC. Encoded protein: CASSEDGYPGGDQETQYF.

This chain uses TRBV7-9 with TRBJ2-7; 8 bases line up with TRBD1. Germline CDR1 is SEHNR and CDR2 is FQNEAQ (reference sequence). CDR3 size: 14 residues. The ends lost 4 bases at V and 5 bases at J; junction bases unmatched: 7. The CDR3 spells CASSSKGQAHEQYF. The CDR3 region has the DNA TGTGCCAGCAGCTCCAAGGGACAGGCTCACGAGCAGTACTTC.

This clonotype was found a few times. The V and J genes are TRBV7-9 and TRBJ2-1; D is ambiguous. The CDR3 sequence is 16 residues long. Germline loops: CDR1 SEHNR, CDR2 FQNEAQ (reference sequence). V gave up 8 bases and J gave up 0 bases, with 17 bases separating them. The CDR3 here is CASGIVAASSYNEQFF. DNA of the CDR3: TGTGCCAGCGGGATTGTGGCGGCGAGCTCCTACAATGAGCAGTTCTTC.

This clonotype was counted ten times or more. The chain employs TRBV29-1 and TRBJ2-7; D tentatively fits TRBD1 or TRBD2 (6 bases each). The germline V gene encodes CDR1 SQVTM and CDR2 ANQGSEA. Deletions cut 5 bases from V and 5 bases from J, with 22 bases between. There are 15 residues in the CDR3. Written as DNA, the CDR3 is TGCAGCGTTTCGGGGGCCTTTACAGGGAGGCACGAGCAGTACTTC. This translates into CSVSGAFTGRHEQYF.

This clonotype was recorded at least ten times. The rearrangement uses TRBV6-5 and TRBJ2-2, with D tentatively TRBD1 (5 bases). The CDR3 runs 14 residues. Germline V gene data show CDR1 as MNHEY and CDR2 as SVGAGI. The ends were cut back, 2 bases at V and 8 bases at J, with 12 bases in the middle. CDR3 DNA: TGTGCCAGCAGTTACACGACAGTACTGGGGGAGCTGTTTTTT. This gives the protein CASSYTTVLGELFF.